Below are 3 T cell receptor beta chains sequenced from a single sample in a study of CD8+ T cells in alopecia areata. Extraction of RNA preceded its reverse transcription into cDNA, which served as the sequencing template. The protocol was immunoSEQ multiplex PCR, while the TCRdb copy is restricted to in-frame clones and leaves out a portion. The sample has about 200,000 clones; 64% are singletons. Treatment given: oral pan-JAK inhibitor, 5-10 mg twice daily. Material: CD4+ T cells sorted from blood, obtained at week 4, from a patient treated with tofacitinib. Receptors were obtained from a human donor with alopecia areata.

This clone was observed a few times. This chain uses TRBV4-2 with TRBJ2-6; 9 nucleotides line up with TRBD2. The germline V gene has CDR1 LGHNA and CDR2 YNFKEQ. This CDR3 contains 16 residues. With 4 bases clipped from V and 0 bases from J, the junction kept 1 base outside the gene matches. The DNA for the CDR3 is TGTGCCAGCAGCCCGCGGGGGGGCTCTGGGGCCAACGTCCTGACTTTC. Its protein product is CASSPRGGSGANVLTF.

V usage is TRBV2 and J usage is TRBJ2-7; 10 nucleotides match TRBD1. Per the germline V gene, CDR1 is SNHLY and CDR2 is FYNNEI. Trimming took 7 bases from V and 2 from J; bases not matched to a gene: 8. The CDR3 contains 15 residues. The CDR3 DNA is TGTGCCAGCACCACCCAAGGGACAGGGGCCTACGAGCAGTACTTC. It translates to CASTTQGTGAYEQYF. The variable domain in full, with the rest retrieved from reference TRBV2 and TRBJ2-7, is EPEVTQTPSHQVTQMGQEVILRCVPISNHLYFYWYRQILGQKVEFLVSFYNNEISEKSEIFDDQFSVERPDGSNFTLKIRSTKLEDSAMYFCASTTQGTGAYEQYFGPGTRLTVT.

The chain carries TRBV7-9 and TRBJ1-5; tentatively, D is TRBD1 (6 bases). CDR1 is SEHNR, CDR2 FQNEAQ, per germline (reference sequence). The CDR3 sequence is 14 residues long. V shed 4 bases and J shed 3 bases, with 10 bases lying between them. The CDR3 DNA sequence: TGTGCCAGCAGCTATCCAGGGGACAATCAGCCCCAGCATTTT. It yields the protein CASSYPGDNQPQHF.